This T cell receptor (beta chain) was captured in a study of molecular identifiers for immune sequencing clone quantification. Whole-study results and caveats: Barcode-sharing identical TCR molecules could underestimate highly expanded clone sizes. Detectable among over 900,000 naive cells, according to reports, was Jurkat TCR RNA spiked in from one cell.

Methods described previously, with TCR primers listed, were used for bulk TCR libraries. Each CDR3 protein gets one entry after TCRdb re-called the PCR reads with MiXCR. The data show some 97,000 distinct CDR3 sequences, 20% to 25% seen once. CDR1 and CDR2 (germline): DFQATT, SNEGSKA (reference sequence). Germline trimming cut 2 bases from V and 2 bases from J; bases unmatched to any gene: 10. This CDR3 has 16 amino acids. Naive CD8 T cells were FACS-sorted by CD8+CD4-CCR7+CD45RA+ markers. This clonotype was detected a few times. Antigen unknown. The chain employs TRBV20-1 and TRBJ2-5, with TRBD2 matching 8 bases. The receptor was isolated from a human donor in good health. Some libraries in this study had Jurkat cell RNA spiked in. Sample: naive CD8+ T cells from blood, with Jurkat cell RNA spiked in. Subset of the sample: FACS-sorted CD8+CD4-CCR7+CD45RA+ naive T cells. The CDR3 is CSARTATSGKQETQYF. CDR3 bases: TGCAGTGCTAGAACAGCTACTAGCGGTAAACAAGAGACCCAGTACTTC.